These T cell receptor beta chains were read from a single sample in a study of beta chain features in type 1 diabetes. Assay used: immunoSEQ multiplex PCR; TCRdb lists only in-frame clones, some missing. The data contain roughly 250,000 clones, roughly 22% of them singletons. Source material: naive CD4+ T cells from blood. The origin of the receptors is a woman aged 40 to 50 with type 1 diabetes. The CDR3 runs from the conserved cysteine through the conserved F or W. The D gene is left open where the match is weak. Size tells how often a clone was seen (once, few, many) or the class of an expanded clone, and some rows leave it out.

CDR3 protein: CASSSSGTSYEQYF
CDR3 DNA: TGCGCCAGCAGCTCTAGCGGGACGTCCTACGAGCAGTACTTC
J gene: TRBJ2-7
V gene: TRBV5-1
D gene: TRBD2
clone size: NA

CDR3 protein: CASSVAQNTGELFF
CDR3 DNA: TGTGCCAGCAGCGTAGCCCAGAACACCGGGGAGCTGTTTTTT
J gene: TRBJ2-2
V gene: TRBV9
D gene: NA
clone size: NA

CDR3 protein: CASSTGLAGAMNEQFF
CDR3 DNA: TGTGCCAGCAGTACCGGACTAGCGGGAGCGATGAATGAGCAGTTCTTC
J gene: TRBJ2-1
V gene: TRBV7-9
D gene: TRBD2
clone size: NA

CDR3 protein: CAWRGTGVEKLFF
CDR3 DNA: TGTGCCTGGAGAGGGACAGGGGTAGAAAAACTGTTTTTT
J gene: TRBJ1-4
V gene: TRBV30
D gene: TRBD1
clone size: few

CDR3 protein: CASSLTTSLEYF
CDR3 DNA: TGTGCCAGCAGTTTAACTACCTCTCTGGAGTACTTC
J gene: TRBJ2-7
V gene: TRBV28
D gene: NA
clone size: NA

CDR3 protein: CSATPSSYEQYF
CDR3 DNA: TGCAGCGCGACACCGAGCTCCTACGAGCAGTACTTC
J gene: TRBJ2-7
V gene: TRBV29-1
D gene: NA
clone size: few

CDR3 protein: CAWSVLGAVGGYTF
CDR3 DNA: TGTGCCTGGAGTGTGCTGGGGGCCGTAGGAGGCTACACCTTC
J gene: TRBJ1-2
V gene: TRBV30
D gene: NA
clone size: NA

CDR3 protein: CASRDIQETQYF
CDR3 DNA: TGTGCCAGCAGGGACATACAAGAGACCCAGTACTTC
J gene: TRBJ2-5
V gene: TRBV7-2
D gene: NA
clone size: NA

CDR3 protein: CASSDGSNYGYTF
CDR3 DNA: TGTGCCAGCAGTGACGGCAGTAACTATGGCTACACCTTC
J gene: TRBJ1-2
V gene: TRBV6-4
D gene: NA
clone size: NA

CDR3 protein: CASSPFSEAEAFF
CDR3 DNA: TGTGCCAGCTCACCCTTCTCTGAGGCTGAAGCTTTCTTT
J gene: TRBJ1-1
V gene: TRBV18
D gene: NA
clone size: few

CDR3 protein: CASSSTVTNEKLFF
CDR3 DNA: TGCGCCAGCAGCTCGACAGTGACTAATGAAAAACTGTTTTTT
J gene: TRBJ1-4
V gene: TRBV5-1
D gene: NA
clone size: NA